Shown below are 3 T cell receptor beta chains from a single sample sequenced in a study of blood T cell repertoires in COVID-19. Data came from immunoSEQ multiplex PCR; TCRdb stores just in-frame clones and leaves some out. There are roughly 200,000 clones in the sample; just under 90% occur only once, and 0.7% to 0.9% lies in the top ten. Sequencing was carried out using peripheral blood. The receptors originated from a woman younger than 35 who had recovered from COVID-19.

Note on this clone: The same CDR3 arises from other DNA sequences in this sample as well. This chain links TRBV6-2 or TRBV6-3 with TRBJ1-2; D remains ambiguous. CDR1 and CDR2 (germline): MNHEY, SVGEGT. Trimming removed 5 bases from V and 0 bases from J, with 4 bases in between. CDR3 size: 12 residues. The CDR3 loop reads CASSTANYGYTF. The DNA for the CDR3 is TGTGCCAGCAGTACGGCTAACTATGGCTACACCTTC.

The CDR3 DNA reads as TGTGCCAGCAGTCTATTCACAGATACGCAGTATTTT. It codes for CASSLFTDTQYF. J is TRBJ2-3 and V is TRBV6-1; D gene unclear. This CDR3 comprises 12 residues. The germline gives CDR1 MNHNS, CDR2 SASEGT. Trimming took off 5 bases at V and 2 bases at J, with 5 bases between the two ends.

V is TRBV6-5 and J is TRBJ1-4; D is unclear. The CDR3 has 16 residues. V lost 4 bases to trimming and J lost 0 bases, with 12 bases between them. Germline CDR1 and CDR2: MNHEY and SVGAGI. For the CDR3, the DNA is TGTGCCAGCAGTTCCGAAGCGGGGACAACTAATGAAAAACTGTTTTTT. Its protein product is CASSSEAGTTNEKLFF.